The 13 T cell receptor beta chains listed next were all sequenced from one sample in a study of T cells in Graves' hyperthyroidism and ophthalmopathy. What was amplified from RNA transcripts were TCR beta CDR3 regions. The study used the HTBI primer set for a first-round RT-PCR of the TCR CDR3. TCRdb fed the multiplex PCR reads into MiXCR, producing one record per CDR3 protein. The sample has fewer than 800,000 distinct CDR3 sequences, roughly 17% seen once; the top ten hold around 7.7%. The specimen sequenced was blood. The receptors derive from a man aged 18 to 29 with Graves' hyperthyroidism.

Points on this clonotype: It may be a read error: a sequence one base away is much more abundant. The chain uses TRBV10-3 and TRBJ2-1; D gene uncertain. In germline, CDR1 is ENHRY, CDR2 SYGVKD. CDR3 length: 16 amino acids. The CDR3 reads CATSSPGFSSYNERFF. As DNA, the CDR3 is TGTGCCACCAGCTCGCCGGGCTTCAGCTCCTACAATGAGCGGTTCTTC.

At least ten counts were recorded for this clonotype. The CDR3 DNA is TGTGCCAGCAGTGACAGCGGGACTAGCACAGATACGCAGTATTTT. Protein sequence: CASSDSGTSTDTQYF. The chain is built from TRBV2 and TRBJ2-3; 7 bases match TRBD2. The CDR3 has 15 amino acids. Unmatched junction bases numbered 3, after V lost 3 bases and J lost 0 bases. Germline V lookup: CDR1 SNHLY, CDR2 FYNNEI.

This clonotype has more than one count but fewer than ten. The chain links TRBV2 to TRBJ2-7; the D gene is possibly TRBD2 (6 bases). CDR1 SNHLY and CDR2 FYNNEI come from the germline V gene. Trimming stripped 0 bases from V and 6 bases from J, with 15 bases between. This CDR3 is built from 15 residues. The CDR3 DNA reads TGTGCCAGCAGTGAAGCGCTTCGGAGGGGAAGCGAGCAGTACTTC. It translates to CASSEALRRGSEQYF.

The rearrangement uses TRBV28 and TRBJ2-4; 14 bases fit TRBD2. Germline V gene data show CDR1 as MDHEN and CDR2 as SYDVKM. This CDR3 contains 20 residues. The J segment lost 4 bases and the V segment lost 4 bases, leaving 15 bases of the junction unmatched. The CDR3 sequence: CASSSPGLAGGHLRKNIQYF. The CDR3, as DNA: TGTGCCAGCAGTTCTCCCGGACTAGCGGGAGGACATCTTAGAAAAAACATTCAGTACTTC.

Ten or more counts support this clonotype. V usage is TRBV10-3 and J usage is TRBJ2-7, with TRBD1 as a possible D gene (6 bases). Deletions cut 6 bases from V and 0 bases from J, with 12 bases between. This CDR3 spans 14 amino acids. The V gene's germline CDR1 is ENHRY and CDR2 SYGVKD. The CDR3 bases are TGTGCCATCAGGGACGGACAGAGCTCCTACGAGCAGTACTTC. It translates to CAIRDGQSSYEQYF.

This clonotype came up many times. The chain joins TRBV2 to TRBJ1-2; a weak D match, TRBD1 (5 bases). Trimming shortened V by 4 bases and J by 6 bases, and 12 bases separated the two germline ends. This CDR3 is 13 amino acids long. From germline, CDR1 is SNHLY and CDR2 FYNNEI. For the CDR3, the DNA is TGTGCCAGCAGTGGGGGCCGGAGGGATGGCTACACCTTC. Residues: CASSGGRRDGYTF.

This clonotype was counted a few times. V and J are TRBV2 and TRBJ2-1; D remains unclear. The germline V and J ends were trimmed by 4 bases and 9 bases, with 7 bases remaining between them. This CDR3 has 11 amino acids. Per germline, CDR1 SNHLY and CDR2 FYNNEI. The chain's CDR3 is CASSGAAEQFF. The CDR3 DNA reads as TGTGCCAGCAGTGGCGCCGCTGAGCAGTTCTTC.

V usage is TRBV25-1 and J usage is TRBJ1-6; D possibly corresponds to TRBD1 (5 bases). This CDR3 spans 13 amino acids. Germline CDR1 is MGHDK and CDR2 is SYGVNS. Trimming left V 3 bases short and J 7 bases short, with 7 bases between. CDR3 coding DNA: TGTGCCAGCAGTGATGGACAAAATTCACCCCTCCACTTT. Translating it yields CASSDGQNSPLHF.

The chain has TRBV4-1 and TRBJ1-1; perhaps TRBD1 as D (5 bases). Per germline, CDR1 MGHRA and CDR2 YSYEKL. V gave up 1 base and J gave up 10 bases, with 19 bases separating them. The CDR3 length is 15 residues. The DNA for the CDR3 is TGCGCCAGCAGCCAAGTTGGGCTCGGGGGAGGAAGAGCTTTCTTT. As protein: CASSQVGLGGGRAFF.

This clonotype turned up a few times. This chain uses TRBV7-9 with TRBJ2-3, with 7 positions matching TRBD1. With 4 bases clipped from V and 0 bases from J, the junction kept 10 bases outside the gene matches. Germline loops: CDR1 SEHNR, CDR2 FQNEAQ (reference sequence). The CDR3 runs to 17 residues. The CDR3 DNA reads as TGTGCCAGCAGCTCGCGTCGGTCGGACAGGAGCACAGATACGCAGTATTTT. It translates to CASSSRRSDRSTDTQYF.

CDR3 nucleotide sequence: TGTGCCAGCAGTTACGGTCTTTACGGGAGAAGAGAGACCCAGTACTTC. Translated, it gives CASSYGLYGRRETQYF. The chain joins TRBV6-6 to TRBJ2-5; tentative D call: TRBD2 (6 bases). V was clipped by 2 bases and J by 4 bases, with 17 bases between them. This CDR3 has 16 amino acids. Germline CDR1 reads MNHNY; CDR2 reads SVGAGI (reference sequence).

Details on this clonotype: The limits of the CDR3 on the DNA are not certain, so only TCRdb's listed CDR3 is given. The rearrangement uses TRBV28 and TRBJ2-7; the D call in the table, TRBD2, was not verified against the DNA. Germline assignment: CDR1 MDHEN and CDR2 SYDVKM. Both ends counted, the CDR3 spans 22 residues. This CDR3 is CASRSQENIQYFGAGTNYEQYF.

The J gene is TRBJ2-7, the V gene TRBV29-1; D is unclear. The germline CDR1 and CDR2 sequences are SQVTM and ANQGSEA. This CDR3 spans 13 amino acids. V lost 5 bases, J lost 0 bases, and 11 bases lay in between. CDR3 DNA sequence: TGCAGCGTTAAGAAACAACTCTCCTACGAGCAGTACTTC. This translates into CSVKKQLSYEQYF.